The next 19 T cell receptor beta chains were all read from a single sample in a study of cytomegalovirus exposure and HLA in healthy donors. PCR involved 60 Vbeta and 13 Jbeta primers. Some clones are missing from TCRdb's copy, which holds only in-frame ones; the method was immunoSEQ multiplex PCR. The table for this sample gives fewer than 100,000 clones. Material: PBMCs. These receptors were taken from a man in his late teens or twenties in good health and CMV-seropositive.

The chain employs TRBV27 and TRBJ2-7; 8 nucleotides align to TRBD1. Trimming at V came to 5 bases and at J to 6 bases, leaving 21 bases not matched to a gene. Germline V gene lookup returns CDR1 MNHEY and CDR2 SMNVEV (reference sequence). The CDR3 contains 18 residues. CDR3 sequence reads: CASSINSGTGSGWGEQYF. CDR3 DNA: TGTGCCAGCAGTATAAACTCCGGGACAGGATCTGGCTGGGGCGAGCAGTACTTC.

The CDR3 sequence is CASSRGQKMNTEAFF. In nucleotides, the CDR3 is TGTGCCAGTAGTAGGGGGCAGAAAATGAACACTGAAGCTTTCTTT. The V gene is TRBV19, the J gene TRBJ1-1; possible D gene TRBD1, 6 bases. The CDR3 spans 15 residues. CDR1 and CDR2 from the germline V gene are LNHDA and SQIVND (reference sequence). Trimming took off 4 bases at V and 0 bases at J, with 12 bases between the two ends.

The V call is TRBV5-1, the J call TRBJ1-4, with 9 bases that match TRBD1. The CDR3 length is 15 residues. V was pared by 1 base and J by 6 bases, with 4 bases of the junction left unmatched. Germline V CDR1 and CDR2: SGHRS, YFSETQ. CDR3 sequence (DNA): TGCGCCAGCAGCTTGCTGCGGACAGGGGATGAAAAACTGTTTTTT. The encoded protein is CASSLLRTGDEKLFF.

The chain combines TRBV28 with TRBJ2-1, with D unclear. The CDR3 spans 14 residues. Germline V gives CDR1 MDHEN, CDR2 SYDVKM. With 3 bases removed from V and 7 bases from J, the gap between germline ends came to 13 bases. CDR3 in amino acids: CASSFHETGNEQFF. The CDR3 DNA reads as TGTGCCAGCAGTTTCCACGAGACGGGTAATGAGCAGTTCTTC.

The genes are TRBV6-1 and TRBJ1-4; the D gene is possibly TRBD1 (6 bases). V was clipped by 3 bases and J by 10 bases, with 15 bases between them. The CDR3 consists of 14 residues. Germline V CDR1 and CDR2: MNHNS, SASEGT. The CDR3 reads CASSERGGTGKLFF. The DNA of the CDR3 is TGTGCCAGCAGTGAGAGGGGGGGAACCGGAAAACTGTTTTTT.

This chain links TRBV6-5 with TRBJ2-7; the match to TRBD2 covers 9 bases. This CDR3 spans 16 amino acids. With 0 bases clipped from V and 4 bases from J, the junction kept 7 bases outside the gene matches. The germline V gene encodes CDR1 MNHEY and CDR2 SVGAGI. The CDR3 coding sequence is TGTGCCAGCAGTTACTCGATTGCGGGGGGGCCTTACGAGCAGTACTTC. Protein product: CASSYSIAGGPYEQYF.

The chain is built from TRBV10-3 and TRBJ2-3; 8 bases agree with TRBD2. Germline CDR1 is ENHRY and CDR2 is SYGVKD. CDR3 length: 15 residues. V shed 6 bases, J shed 1 base, and the junction held 6 bases outside the gene matches. The CDR3: CAIRGAGGRTDTQYF. CDR3 DNA sequence: TGTGCCATCAGGGGGGCGGGGGGACGCACAGATACGCAGTATTTT.

The chain carries TRBV2 and TRBJ1-5, with D possibly matching TRBD1 (5 bases). Germline CDR1 reads SNHLY; CDR2 reads FYNNEI. Trimming removed 7 bases from V and 6 bases from J, with 13 bases in between. The CDR3 covers 13 residues. CDR3 DNA sequence: TGTGCCAGCACCGCGGGGGTAGTTCAGCCCCAGCATTTT. Its protein is CASTAGVVQPQHF.

V is TRBV19 and J is TRBJ2-3; possible D gene TRBD2, 6 bases. The CDR3 spans 15 residues. The V end was cut by 3 bases, the J end by 0 bases, with 10 bases between. Germline CDR1 LNHDA, CDR2 SQIVND (reference sequence). The CDR3 sequence is CASSIGTGSTDTQYF. The CDR3 coding sequence is TGTGCCAGTAGTATTGGGACTGGAAGCACAGATACGCAGTATTTT.

The V gene is TRBV28, the J gene TRBJ1-2; perhaps TRBD1 as D (6 bases). The CDR3 runs 14 residues. Germline CDR1 reads MDHEN; CDR2 reads SYDVKM. Trimming stripped 3 bases from V and 2 bases from J, with 10 bases between. CDR3 nucleotide sequence: TGTGCCAGCAGTTTTCAGGGGATAAACTATGGCTACACCTTC. It yields the protein CASSFQGINYGYTF.

The chain links TRBV16 to TRBJ1-4, with no clear D. V gave up 1 base and J gave up 4 bases, with 7 bases separating them. The CDR3 contains 14 residues. The germline V gene has CDR1 KGHSY and CDR2 FQNENV. The CDR3 coding sequence is TGTGCCAGCAGCCAATACACAGATAATGAAAAACTGTTTTTT. The encoded protein is CASSQYTDNEKLFF.

V gene TRBV19 combines with J gene TRBJ2-5, with 9 positions matching TRBD1. With 6 bases clipped from V and 4 bases from J, the junction kept 6 bases outside the gene matches. Germline V gives CDR1 LNHDA, CDR2 SQIVND (reference sequence). The CDR3 loop spans 14 amino acids. The CDR3: CASSETGGAETQYF. CDR3 coding DNA: TGTGCCAGTAGCGAAACAGGGGGCGCAGAGACCCAGTACTTC.

The chain links TRBV29-1 to TRBJ1-1; D may be TRBD1 (5 bases). Trimming pared 6 bases from V and 0 bases from J, leaving 17 bases between. Germline V CDR1 and CDR2: SQVTM, ANQGSEA. The CDR3 has 15 residues. DNA of the CDR3: TGCAGCGTGAGTCGGGGGTGGGGGATGAACACTGAAGCTTTCTTT. Its translation is CSVSRGWGMNTEAFF.

This rearrangement joins TRBV11-2 to TRBJ2-5; 8 bases are shared with TRBD2. Germline V gene sequence: CDR1 SGHAT, CDR2 FQNNGV. V trimming: 7 bases; J trimming: 0 bases; junction bases outside the gene matches: 13. The CDR3 is made up of 17 amino acids. The CDR3 nucleotides read TGTGCCAGCACCCCTTCTGGGCTAGCGGGCCACCAAGAGACCCAGTACTTC. Its protein product is CASTPSGLAGHQETQYF.

This chain connects TRBV2 to TRBJ1-6, with a possible D match to TRBD1 (6 bases). Germline CDR1 and CDR2: SNHLY and FYNNEI. V shed 0 bases and J shed 8 bases, with 17 bases lying between them. The CDR3 runs 17 residues. CDR3 loop: CASSEATARRGDSPLHF. CDR3 in DNA: TGTGCCAGCAGTGAAGCGACGGCCCGCAGGGGAGATTCACCCCTCCACTTT.

V is TRBV9 and J is TRBJ1-2; TRBD1 matches at 10 bases. V lost 4 bases to trimming and J lost 7 bases; unmatched junction nucleotides: 4. CDR1 is SGDLS, CDR2 YYNGEE, per germline. The length of the CDR3 is 13 residues. CDR3 loop: CASSPGTGAGYTF. The CDR3 DNA reads TGTGCCAGCAGCCCAGGGACAGGGGCTGGCTACACCTTC.

The chain combines TRBV5-1 with TRBJ2-7; 11 nucleotides agree with TRBD2. V dropped 1 base and J dropped 4; count of bases not matched to a gene: 7. Germline V gives CDR1 SGHRS, CDR2 YFSETQ. The CDR3 totals 16 residues. The CDR3 DNA follows: TGCGCCAGCAGCTTGATAACTAGCGGGAGCGCGTACGAGCAGTACTTC. As protein: CASSLITSGSAYEQYF.

The V gene is TRBV2, the J gene TRBJ1-2, with TRBD1 matching over 10 bases. The CDR3 runs 14 residues. Germline V gives CDR1 SNHLY, CDR2 FYNNEI. V trimming: 4 bases; J trimming: 9 bases; junction bases outside the gene matches: 8. The CDR3, as DNA: TGTGCCAGCAGTGCAGACGGACAGGGGGGACGCTACACCTTC. Its protein is CASSADGQGGRYTF.

The V gene is TRBV6-5, the J gene TRBJ2-2; TRBD1 matches 7 bases. Trimming cost V 5 bases and J 3 bases; bases outside gene matches: 3. The CDR3 is 14 residues long. The germline CDR1 and CDR2 sequences are MNHEY and SVGAGI. The chain's CDR3 is CASSATGDTGELFF. The CDR3 region has the DNA TGTGCCAGCAGTGCTACAGGGGACACCGGGGAGCTGTTTTTT.